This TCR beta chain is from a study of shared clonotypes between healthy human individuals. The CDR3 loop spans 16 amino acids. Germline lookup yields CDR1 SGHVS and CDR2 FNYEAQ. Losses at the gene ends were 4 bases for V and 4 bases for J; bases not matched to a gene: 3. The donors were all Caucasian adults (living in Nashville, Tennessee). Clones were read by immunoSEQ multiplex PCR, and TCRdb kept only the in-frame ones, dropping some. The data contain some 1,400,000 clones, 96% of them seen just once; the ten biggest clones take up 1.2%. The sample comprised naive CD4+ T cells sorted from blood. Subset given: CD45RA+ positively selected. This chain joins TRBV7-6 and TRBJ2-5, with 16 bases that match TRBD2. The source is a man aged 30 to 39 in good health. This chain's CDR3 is CASSSGTSGRGETQYF. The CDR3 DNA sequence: TGTGCCAGCAGCTCCGGGACTAGCGGGAGGGGAGAGACCCAGTACTTC. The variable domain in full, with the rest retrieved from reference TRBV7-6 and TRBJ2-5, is GAGVSQSPRYKVTKRGQDVALRCDPISGHVSLYWYRQALGQGPEFLTYFNYEAQQDKSGLPNDRFSAERPEGSISTLTIQRTEQRDSAMYRCASSSGTSGRGETQYFGPGTRLLVL.